This is a list of T cell receptor beta chains from one sample in a study of blood T cell repertoires in COVID-19. The protocol was immunoSEQ multiplex PCR, while the TCRdb copy is restricted to in-frame clones and leaves out a portion. The sample has roughly 290,000 clones; 80% to 90% are singletons. Material for sequencing was PBMCs or T cells enriched from blood (not recorded which). The receptors were sampled from a man under 40 who had recovered from COVID-19. The CDR3 runs from the conserved cysteine through the conserved F or W. Each record gives: V gene, CDR3 length, CDR3 protein.

V gene: TRBV7-2; CDR3 length: 15; CDR3 protein: CASSLTGQGNSPLHF
V gene: TRBV5-5; CDR3 length: 16; CDR3 protein: CASSLSWTGSMGKAFF
V gene: TRBV29-1; CDR3 length: 14; CDR3 protein: CSVEFQGENTEAFF
V gene: TRBV5-4; CDR3 length: 15; CDR3 protein: CASNKGGQGTIPAFF
V gene: TRBV12-3/TRBV12-4; CDR3 length: 13; CDR3 protein: CASSLAGAYEQYF
V gene: TRBV12-3/TRBV12-4; CDR3 length: 12; CDR3 protein: CASSPGYYEQYF
V gene: TRBV7-3; CDR3 length: 15; CDR3 protein: CASSPGAGGINEQFF
V gene: TRBV7-2; CDR3 length: 16; CDR3 protein: CASSFSIRGSSYEQYF
V gene: TRBV6-5; CDR3 length: 13; CDR3 protein: CASSTGNNSPLHF
V gene: TRBV18; CDR3 length: 15; CDR3 protein: CASSPTGGLNQPQHF
V gene: TRBV7-3; CDR3 length: 13; CDR3 protein: CASSSGQATEAFF
V gene: TRBV9; CDR3 length: 14; CDR3 protein: CASSVGQANQPQHF
V gene: TRBV24-1; CDR3 length: 14; CDR3 protein: CATSDRSRQNEQFF
V gene: TRBV30; CDR3 length: 14; CDR3 protein: CAWSVAGQYYEQYF
V gene: TRBV12-3/TRBV12-4; CDR3 length: 13; CDR3 protein: CASSLETGGELFF
V gene: TRBV19; CDR3 length: 14; CDR3 protein: CASREDSTNEKLFF